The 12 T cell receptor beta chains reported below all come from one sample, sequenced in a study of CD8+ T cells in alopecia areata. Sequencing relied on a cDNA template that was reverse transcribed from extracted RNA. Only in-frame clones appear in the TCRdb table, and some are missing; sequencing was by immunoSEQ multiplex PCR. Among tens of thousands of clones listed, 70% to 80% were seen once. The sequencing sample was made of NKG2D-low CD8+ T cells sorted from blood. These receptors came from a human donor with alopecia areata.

CDR3 protein: CSVVIPPSLNEQFF. In nucleotides, the CDR3 is TGCAGCGTTGTTATCCCACCGAGCCTTAATGAGCAGTTCTTC. The V and J genes are TRBV29-1 and TRBJ2-1; no clear D. The CDR3 spans 14 residues. In germline, CDR1 is SQVTM, CDR2 ANQGSEA. Deletions cut 4 bases from V and 7 bases from J, with 17 bases between.

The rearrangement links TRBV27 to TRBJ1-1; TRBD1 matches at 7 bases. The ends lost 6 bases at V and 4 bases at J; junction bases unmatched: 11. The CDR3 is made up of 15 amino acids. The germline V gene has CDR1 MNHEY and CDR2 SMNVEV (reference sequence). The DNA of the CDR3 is TGTGCCAGCAGGGGGACAGACACCGGTTTCACTGAAGCTTTCTTT. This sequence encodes CASRGTDTGFTEAFF.

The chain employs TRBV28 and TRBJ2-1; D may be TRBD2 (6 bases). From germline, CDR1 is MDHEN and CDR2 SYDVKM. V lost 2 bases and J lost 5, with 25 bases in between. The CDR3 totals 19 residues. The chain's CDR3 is CASSLVSFFLLSGNNEQFF. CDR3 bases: TGTGCCAGCAGTTTAGTCAGCTTCTTTTTGCTTAGCGGAAACAATGAGCAGTTCTTC.

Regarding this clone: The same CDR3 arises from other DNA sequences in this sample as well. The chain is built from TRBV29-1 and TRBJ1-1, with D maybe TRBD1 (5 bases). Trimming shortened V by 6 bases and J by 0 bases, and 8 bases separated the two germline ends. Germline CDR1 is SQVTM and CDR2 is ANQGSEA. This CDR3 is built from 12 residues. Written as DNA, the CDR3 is TGCAGCGTGGGACGGATGAACACTGAAGCTTTCTTT. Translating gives CSVGRMNTEAFF.

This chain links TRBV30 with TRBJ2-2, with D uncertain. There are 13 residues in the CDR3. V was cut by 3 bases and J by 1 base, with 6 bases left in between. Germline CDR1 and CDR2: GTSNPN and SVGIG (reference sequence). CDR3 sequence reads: CAWSELNTGELFF. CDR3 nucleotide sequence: TGTGCCTGGAGCGAGCTGAACACCGGGGAGCTGTTTTTT.

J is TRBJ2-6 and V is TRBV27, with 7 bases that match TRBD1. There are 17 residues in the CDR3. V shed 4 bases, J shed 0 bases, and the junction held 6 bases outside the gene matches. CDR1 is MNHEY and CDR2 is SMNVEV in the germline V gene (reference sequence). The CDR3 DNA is TGTGCCAGCAGTTACCAAGGGGGCGTCTCTGGGGCCAACGTCCTGACTTTC. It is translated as CASSYQGGVSGANVLTF.

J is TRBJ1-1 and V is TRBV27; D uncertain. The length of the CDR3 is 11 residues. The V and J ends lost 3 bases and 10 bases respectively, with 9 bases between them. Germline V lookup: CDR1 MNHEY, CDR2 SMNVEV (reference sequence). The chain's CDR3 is CASSFGVVAFF. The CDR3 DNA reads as TGTGCCAGCAGTTTTGGGGTAGTAGCTTTCTTT.

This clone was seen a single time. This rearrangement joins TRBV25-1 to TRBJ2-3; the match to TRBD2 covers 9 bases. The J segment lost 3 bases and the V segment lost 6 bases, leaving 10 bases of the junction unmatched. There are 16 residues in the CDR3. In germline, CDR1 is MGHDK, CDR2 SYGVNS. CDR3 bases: TGTGCCAGCAGCCCCGGGGCTAGCGGGAATACAGATACGCAGTATTTT. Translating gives CASSPGASGNTDTQYF.

CDR3 protein: CSGWAGVETQYF. CDR3 nucleotides: TGCAGCGGATGGGCGGGAGTAGAGACCCAGTACTTC. This sequence joins TRBV29-1 and TRBJ2-5; 7 nucleotides match TRBD2. Germline V CDR1 and CDR2: SQVTM, ANQGSEA. The trim removed 7 bases at V and 4 bases at J, leaving 6 bases unmatched. The CDR3 extends over 12 amino acids.

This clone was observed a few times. CDR3 in DNA: TGTGCCAGCAGCCCCTCTGACGTGGGTCGTGAAGCTTTCTTT. It translates to CASSPSDVGREAFF. This chain uses TRBV7-9 with TRBJ1-1; D gene ambiguous. This CDR3 spans 14 amino acids. Trimming shortened V by 5 bases and J by 7 bases, and 17 bases separated the two germline ends. Germline V gene sequence: CDR1 SEHNR, CDR2 FQNEAQ (reference sequence).

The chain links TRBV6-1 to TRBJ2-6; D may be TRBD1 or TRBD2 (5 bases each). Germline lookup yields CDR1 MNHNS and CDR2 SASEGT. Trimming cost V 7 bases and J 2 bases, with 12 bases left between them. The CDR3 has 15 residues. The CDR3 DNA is TGTGCCAGCATTCCCGAGGGGACTGGGGCCAACGTCCTGACTTTC. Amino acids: CASIPEGTGANVLTF.

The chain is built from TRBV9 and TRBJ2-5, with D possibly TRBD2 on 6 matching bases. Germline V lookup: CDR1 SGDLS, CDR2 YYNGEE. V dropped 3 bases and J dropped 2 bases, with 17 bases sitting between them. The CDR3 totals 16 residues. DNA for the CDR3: TGTGCCAGCAGCGGGGAGGAGGCAGCCATACAAGAGACCCAGTACTTC. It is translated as CASSGEEAAIQETQYF.